This TCR beta chain came from a study of T cells in Graves' hyperthyroidism and ophthalmopathy. General observations from the study: Most clonotypes that expanded in the thyroid above 0.001 also showed up in blood.

The investigators amplified TCR beta CDR3 regions from RNA transcripts. HTBI primers were employed in a first-round RT-PCR of the TCR CDR3. TCRdb fed the multiplex PCR reads into MiXCR, producing one record per CDR3 protein. The table lists more than 350,000 distinct CDR3 sequences, about 15% of them singletons. This clonotype has at least ten counts. Its antigen remains unknown. Trimming stripped 2 bases from V and 2 bases from J, with 5 bases between. Germline V gene lookup returns CDR1 SGHTA and CDR2 FQGTGA. This CDR3 has 13 residues. This rearrangement joins TRBV7-3 to TRBJ2-3; D remains ambiguous. The sample consisted of blood. This clonotype originated in a woman aged 30 to 39 with Graves' hyperthyroidism. DNA of the CDR3: TGTGCCAGCAGCTTAGCCTTCACAGATACGCAGTATTTT. Amino acids: CASSLAFTDTQYF.